These 15 T cell receptor beta chains share one sample of origin, sequenced in a study of molecular identifiers for immune sequencing clone quantification. TCRdb analysed the PCR reads with MiXCR anew, one entry per CDR3 protein. The top ten clones hold approximately 0.8% of a sample with 460,000 or so distinct CDR3 sequences, about 20% of them seen once. Sequencing was done on a sample of naive CD8+ T cells from blood, with Jurkat cell RNA spiked in. Subset: FACS-sorted CD8+CD4-CCR7+CD45RA+ naive T cells. The receptor source for this set is a human donor in good health. Some libraries in this study had Jurkat cell RNA spiked in.

The sample holds a few counts of this clonotype. The rearrangement uses TRBV7-2 and TRBJ2-1; tentatively, D is TRBD1 (6 bases). CDR1 is SGHTA, CDR2 FQGNSA, per germline. The CDR3 has 14 amino acids. Trimming removed 5 bases at V and 7 bases at J, with 15 bases between. CDR3 residues: CASSPPGQLNEQFF. DNA of the CDR3: TGTGCCAGCAGCCCCCCTGGACAGTTGAATGAGCAGTTCTTC.

This clonotype has ten or more counts. The genes are TRBV7-9 and TRBJ2-7; 9 bases match TRBD1. Germline-derived CDR1 and CDR2 are SEHNR and FQNEAQ (reference sequence). The J segment lost 3 bases and the V segment lost 5 bases, leaving 8 bases of the junction unmatched. This CDR3 region has 15 residues. The CDR3 is CASSLTTGGDYEQYF. The CDR3 DNA is TGTGCCAGCAGCCTCACGACAGGGGGAGACTACGAGCAGTACTTC.

The V gene is TRBV19, the J gene TRBJ2-7, with 9 bases matching TRBD1. CDR3 size: 18 residues. Germline V CDR1 and CDR2: LNHDA, SQIVND (reference sequence). V lost 6 bases and J lost 0; bases outside the gene matches: 15. The DNA of the CDR3 is TGTGCCAGTAGCCGACCCAAATTGCGGACAGGGGTCTCCTACGAGCAGTACTTC. Translating gives CASSRPKLRTGVSYEQYF.

The J gene is TRBJ2-7, the V gene TRBV7-9; D is unresolved. CDR3 length: 12 amino acids. Germline V gives CDR1 SEHNR, CDR2 FQNEAQ (reference sequence). V shed 5 bases and J shed 7 bases, with 12 bases lying between them. CDR3 protein: CASSHVPLEQYF. As DNA, the CDR3 is TGTGCCAGCAGCCATGTACCGCTGGAGCAGTACTTC.

Concerning this clonotype itself: A clone one base away is much larger, so this may be a read error. The V and J genes are TRBV7-9 and TRBJ2-3; D is perhaps TRBD1 (5 bases). Looked up from germline, CDR1 is SEHNR and CDR2 is FQNEAQ (reference sequence). CDR3 length equals 15 residues. CDR3 sequence reads: CACSLGARATDTQYF. CDR3 bases: TGTGCCTGCAGCTTAGGGGCCAGGGCCACAGATACGCAGTATTTT.

There are a few counts of this clonotype. The chain combines TRBV28 with TRBJ2-3; TRBD2 matches 8 bases. This CDR3 comprises 17 residues. The germline CDR1 and CDR2 sequences are MDHEN and SYDVKM. V lost 7 bases to trimming and J lost 0 bases; unmatched junction nucleotides: 12. The CDR3 reads CASTAAASGYSTDTQYF. Here the CDR3 DNA reads TGTGCCAGCACCGCCGCTGCTAGCGGGTATAGCACAGATACGCAGTATTTT.

To note about this clonotype: Given a much more abundant clone one base away, this may be a read error. The chain links TRBV7-8 to TRBJ2-3; 7 bases fit TRBD2. Germline values: CDR1 SGHVS, CDR2 FQNEAQ. The CDR3 totals 14 residues. The CDR3 sequence is CASSLPLAIDTLYF. CDR3 DNA sequence: TGTGCCAGCAGCTTACCACTAGCGATAGATACGCTGTATTTT.

This clonotype showed up many times. V is TRBV6-2 or TRBV6-3 and J is TRBJ1-1; D not certain. Deletions cut 7 bases from V and 4 bases from J, with 16 bases between. Germline CDR1 MNHEY, CDR2 SVGEGT. This CDR3 is built from 14 residues. CDR3 sequence reads: CASKSSPVPTEAFF. The DNA for the CDR3 is TGTGCCAGCAAATCCAGCCCCGTGCCCACTGAAGCTTTCTTT.

This clonotype appeared many times. J is TRBJ1-1 and V is TRBV12-5, with D unclear. The CDR3 covers 13 residues. Trimming took off 6 bases at V and 1 base at J, with 9 bases between the two ends. Germline-derived CDR1 and CDR2 are LGHNT and FRNRAP. The CDR3 DNA reads TGTGCTAGTGGCCGCTCTCAGAACACTGAAGCTTTCTTT. This translates into CASGRSQNTEAFF.

This clonotype has a count of ten or more. The chain carries TRBV4-3 and TRBJ2-7, with D tentatively TRBD2 (6 bases). The CDR3 is 16 residues long. Trimming shortened V by 6 bases and J by 3 bases, and 21 bases separated the two germline ends. Germline loops: CDR1 LGHNA, CDR2 YSLEER. The chain's CDR3 is CASRTSLGGIHYEQYF. The CDR3 DNA is TGCGCCAGCAGGACGTCCCTCGGGGGAATTCACTACGAGCAGTACTTC.

Concerning this clonotype: One end of the junction varies from germline; a read error may be responsible. The chain carries TRBV4-1 and TRBJ2-7, with D possibly being TRBD1 or TRBD2 (5 bases each). This CDR3 has 17 amino acids. Germline-derived CDR1 and CDR2 are MGHRA and YSYEKL. The chain's CDR3 is CASSQTTGTLYSYEQCF. The CDR3, as DNA: TGCGCCAGCAGCCAGACGACCGGGACGCTCTACTCCTACGAGCAGTGCTTC.

The chain uses TRBV10-2 and TRBJ1-1, with unresolved D. The V gene lost 8 bases and the J gene lost 0 bases, with 16 bases spanning the gap. Germline CDR1 is WSHSY and CDR2 is SAAADI. The CDR3 sequence is 15 residues long. The CDR3 loop is CASASAMGVNTEAFF. In DNA, the CDR3 is TGCGCCAGCGCTTCCGCGATGGGAGTGAACACTGAAGCTTTCTTT.

Comments on this clonotype: A much bigger clone sits one base away, suggesting this may be a read error. No conserved phenylalanine or tryptophan ends this CDR3, so it is likely a read error. This sequence joins TRBV6-1 and TRBJ2-1; the D is unclear. V lost 3 bases and J lost 7, with 10 bases in between. The CDR3 consists of 13 residues. CDR1 is MNHNS, CDR2 SASEGT, per germline. CDR3 nucleotides: TGTGCCAGCAGTGACGCTAGTCGGAATGAGCAGTTCCTC. Translation: CASSDASRNEQFL.

The chain is built from TRBV10-3 and TRBJ1-5, with D hard to call. Germline V gene lookup returns CDR1 ENHRY and CDR2 SYGVKD. The CDR3 runs 15 residues. V lost 0 bases and J 3 bases, leaving 9 bases between the germline ends. CDR3 nucleotides: TGTGCCATCAGTGAGTCCGGCACTTACAATCAGCCCCAGCATTTT. It codes for CAISESGTYNQPQHF.

This clonotype was seen ten or more times. The genes are TRBV29-1 and TRBJ1-2; unclear D gene. Germline CDR1 and CDR2: SQVTM and ANQGSEA. The CDR3 spans 12 residues. Trimming removed 1 base from V and 2 bases from J, with 5 bases in between. The CDR3 here is CSVEVENYGYTF. DNA of the CDR3: TGCAGCGTTGAAGTCGAAAACTATGGCTACACCTTC.